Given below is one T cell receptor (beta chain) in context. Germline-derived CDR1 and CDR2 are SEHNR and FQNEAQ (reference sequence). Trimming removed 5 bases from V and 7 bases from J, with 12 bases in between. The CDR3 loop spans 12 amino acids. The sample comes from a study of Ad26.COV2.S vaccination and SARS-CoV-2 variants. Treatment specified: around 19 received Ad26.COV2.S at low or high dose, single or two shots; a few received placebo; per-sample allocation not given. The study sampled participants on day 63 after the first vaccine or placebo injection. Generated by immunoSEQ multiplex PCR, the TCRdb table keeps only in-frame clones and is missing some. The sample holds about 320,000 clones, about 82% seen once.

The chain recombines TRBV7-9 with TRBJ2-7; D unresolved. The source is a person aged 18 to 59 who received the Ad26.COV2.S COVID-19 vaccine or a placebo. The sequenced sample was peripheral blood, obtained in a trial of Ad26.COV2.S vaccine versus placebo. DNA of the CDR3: TGTGCCAGCAGCCTCGAGAGTAGGGAGCAGTACTTC. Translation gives CASSLESREQYF. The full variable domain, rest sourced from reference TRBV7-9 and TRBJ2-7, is DTGVSQNPRHKITKRGQNVTFRCDPISEHNRLYWYRQTLGQGPEFLTYFQNEAQLEKSRLLSDRFSAERPKGSFSTLEIQRTEQGDSAMYLCASSLESREQYFGPGTRLTVT.